This T cell receptor beta chain was obtained from a study of regulatory T cells in long-lasting Graves disease. Whole-study findings and limits: Newly diagnosed Graves' patients exceeded persistent ones in TCR diversity.

Deletions cut 1 base from V and 6 bases from J, with 7 bases between. CDR3 length: 14 amino acids. Germline loops: CDR1 LGHDT, CDR2 YNNKEL (reference sequence). Both iRepertoire HTBI primers and Arm-PCR of CDR3 regions were used to build the TCR beta libraries. In the original processing: In the combined samples, approximately 62 TRBV and 14 TRBJ segments were identified. TCRdb called the multiplex PCR reads again in MiXCR, with one record for every CDR3 protein. These V and J calls derive from TCRdb rather than the authors' analysis. The sample lists more than 300,000 distinct CDR3 sequences, roughly 25% seen once, with approximately 27% in the top ten. As for time point: persistent/refractory GD, antithyroid drugs over 5 years with positive TRAb. PBMCs were the source of the RNA used for TCR sequencing. Guidelines of the American Thyroid Association were used to diagnose Graves' disease. Each patient gave 7.5 to 9 milliliters of EDTA-anticoagulated peripheral blood.

Worth noting for this clonotype: Its cognate antigen is unknown.

The source is a woman in her forties with Graves disease. The material sequenced was peripheral blood mononuclear cells (PBMCs), taken when the disease was refractory, from a patient treated with antithyroid drugs. The rearrangement uses TRBV3-1 and TRBJ1-6; D remains unclear. CDR3 bases: TGTGCCAGCAGCCAAGTTTACCTTAATTCACCCCTCCACTTT. The encoded protein is CASSQVYLNSPLHF.